This T cell receptor beta chain derives from a study of T cells in Graves' hyperthyroidism and ophthalmopathy. General observations from the study: Among thyroid clonotypes expanded above 0.001, most also appeared in blood.

The TCR beta CDR3 regions underwent amplification using RNA transcripts as the source. In the first-round RT-PCR of the TCR CDR3, the HTBI primer set was used. TCRdb ran MiXCR on the multiplex PCR reads and lists one entry per CDR3 protein. This sample carries around 690,000 distinct CDR3 sequences, 15% to 20% of them seen once, and the ten largest clones take roughly 15%. This clonotype occurred many times. The antigen is undetermined. This clonotype originated in a man aged 50 or older with Graves' hyperthyroidism. The sequencing input was blood.

The CDR3 DNA reads TGCGCCAGCAGCAAGGGACAGGAGTGGAATGAGCAGTTCTTC. Translating it yields CASSKGQEWNEQFF. The chain couples TRBV5-1 to TRBJ2-1, with 8 bases fitting TRBD1. Germline CDR1 reads SGHRS; CDR2 reads YFSETQ. The ends lost 4 bases at V and 7 bases at J; junction bases unmatched: 7. CDR3 length: 14 amino acids.